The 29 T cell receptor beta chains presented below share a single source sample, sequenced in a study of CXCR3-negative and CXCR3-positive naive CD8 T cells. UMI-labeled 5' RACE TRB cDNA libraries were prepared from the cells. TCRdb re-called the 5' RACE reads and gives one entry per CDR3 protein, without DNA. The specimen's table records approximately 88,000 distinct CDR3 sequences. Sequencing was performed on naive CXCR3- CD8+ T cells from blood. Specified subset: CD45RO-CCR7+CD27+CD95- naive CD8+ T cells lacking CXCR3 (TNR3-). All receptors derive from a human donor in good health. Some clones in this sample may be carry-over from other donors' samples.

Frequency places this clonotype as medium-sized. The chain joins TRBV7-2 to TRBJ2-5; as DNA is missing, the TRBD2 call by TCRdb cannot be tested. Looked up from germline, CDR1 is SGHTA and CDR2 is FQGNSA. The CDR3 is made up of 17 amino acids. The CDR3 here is CASSSPGLAGDGETQYF.

The CDR3 protein is CSVRTRPNEQFF. The V and J genes are TRBV29-1 and TRBJ2-1; TCRdb indicates TRBD1, and absent DNA this call remains unverified. CDR3 length equals 12 residues. From germline, CDR1 is SQVTM and CDR2 ANQGSEA.

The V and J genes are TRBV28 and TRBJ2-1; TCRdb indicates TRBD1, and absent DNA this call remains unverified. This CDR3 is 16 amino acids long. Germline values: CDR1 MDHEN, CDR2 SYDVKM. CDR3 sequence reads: CASSFVVPSSYNEQFF.

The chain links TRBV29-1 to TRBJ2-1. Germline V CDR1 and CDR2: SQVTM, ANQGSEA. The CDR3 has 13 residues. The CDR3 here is CSAKPFDYNEQFF.

CDR3 sequence: CASSHEGPHTF. This chain connects TRBV14 to TRBJ1-2; lacking DNA, the TRBD1 call made by TCRdb goes unchecked. The CDR3 contains 11 residues. Germline V CDR1 and CDR2: SGHDN, FVKESK.

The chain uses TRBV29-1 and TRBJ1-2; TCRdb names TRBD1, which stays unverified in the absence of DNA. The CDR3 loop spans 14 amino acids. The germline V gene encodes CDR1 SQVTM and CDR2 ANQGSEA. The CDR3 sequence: CSVADRGDPYGYTF.

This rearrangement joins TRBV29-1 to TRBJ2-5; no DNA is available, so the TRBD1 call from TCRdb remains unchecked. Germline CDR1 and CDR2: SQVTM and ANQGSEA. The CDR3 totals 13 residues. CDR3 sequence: CSVTRGRLETQYF.

The CDR3 loop is CASSLTGFYNEQFF. The rearrangement joins TRBV28 to TRBJ2-1; TCRdb lists TRBD1, though no DNA is available to test this call. The length of the CDR3 is 14 residues. Germline CDR1 and CDR2: MDHEN and SYDVKM.

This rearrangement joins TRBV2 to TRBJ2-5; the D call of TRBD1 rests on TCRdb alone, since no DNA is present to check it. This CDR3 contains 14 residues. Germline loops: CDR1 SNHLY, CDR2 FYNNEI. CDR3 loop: CASKSTGLQETQYF.

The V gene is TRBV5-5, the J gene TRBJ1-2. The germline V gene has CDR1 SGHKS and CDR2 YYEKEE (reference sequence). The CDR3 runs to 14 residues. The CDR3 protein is CASSLSGASKGYTF. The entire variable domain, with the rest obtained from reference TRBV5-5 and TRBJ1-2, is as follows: DAGVTQSPTHLIKTRGQQVTLRCSPISGHKSVSWYQQVLGQGPQFIFQYYEKEERGRGNFPDRFSARQFPNYSSELNVNALLLGDSALYLCASSLSGASKGYTFGSGTRLTVV.

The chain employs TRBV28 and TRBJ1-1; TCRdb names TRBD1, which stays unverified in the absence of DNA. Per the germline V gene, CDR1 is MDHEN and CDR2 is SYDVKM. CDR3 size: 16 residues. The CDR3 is CASSLGAGGRGTEAFF.

The CDR3 protein is CASSTPAGSSYEQYF. The V call is TRBV5-1, the J call TRBJ2-7; TCRdb's D call, TRBD2, is unchecked because there is no DNA. Germline assignment: CDR1 SGHRS and CDR2 YFSETQ. The CDR3 totals 15 residues.

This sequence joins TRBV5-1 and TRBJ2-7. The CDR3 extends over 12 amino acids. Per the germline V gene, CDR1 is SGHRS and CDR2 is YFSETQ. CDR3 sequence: CASSWAESEQYF.

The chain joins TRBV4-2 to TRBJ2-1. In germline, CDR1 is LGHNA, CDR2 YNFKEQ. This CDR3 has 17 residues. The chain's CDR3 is CASSQEYWQGPYNEQFF.

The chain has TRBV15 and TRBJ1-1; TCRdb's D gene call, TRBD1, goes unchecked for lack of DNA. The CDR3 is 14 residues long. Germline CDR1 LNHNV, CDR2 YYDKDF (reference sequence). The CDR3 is CATSIEGRDTEAFF.

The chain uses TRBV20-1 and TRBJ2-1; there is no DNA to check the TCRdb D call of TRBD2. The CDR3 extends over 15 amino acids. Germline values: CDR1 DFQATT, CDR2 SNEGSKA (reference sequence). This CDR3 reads CSTRTSRSSYNEQFF.

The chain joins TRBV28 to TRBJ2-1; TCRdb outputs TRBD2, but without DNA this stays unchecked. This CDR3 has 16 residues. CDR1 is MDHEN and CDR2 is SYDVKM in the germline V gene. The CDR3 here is CASSHRPPSSYNEQFF.

CDR3 residues: CASSYPGQGETQYF. V gene TRBV5-1 combines with J gene TRBJ2-7; TCRdb returns TRBD1, unconfirmable since there is no DNA. Germline CDR1 is SGHRS and CDR2 is YFSETQ. The CDR3 length is 14 residues.

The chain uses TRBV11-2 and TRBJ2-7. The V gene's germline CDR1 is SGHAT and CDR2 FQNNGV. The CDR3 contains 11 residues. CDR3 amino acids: CASSLSNEQYF.

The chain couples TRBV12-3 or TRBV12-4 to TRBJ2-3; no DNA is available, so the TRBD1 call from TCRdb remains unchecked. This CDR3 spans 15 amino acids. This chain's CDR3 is CASTLSQGFTDTQYF.

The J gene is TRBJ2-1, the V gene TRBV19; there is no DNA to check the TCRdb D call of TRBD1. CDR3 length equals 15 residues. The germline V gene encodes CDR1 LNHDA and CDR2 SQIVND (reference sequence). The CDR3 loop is CASSWDRDVGNEQFF.

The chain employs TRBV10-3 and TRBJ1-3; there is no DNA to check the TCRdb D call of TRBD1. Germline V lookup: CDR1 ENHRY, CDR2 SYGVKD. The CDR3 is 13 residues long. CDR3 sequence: CATKDRAGNTIYF.

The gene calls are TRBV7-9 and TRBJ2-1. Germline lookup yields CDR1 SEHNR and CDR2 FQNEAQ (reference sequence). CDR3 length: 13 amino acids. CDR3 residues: CASSPAGYNEQFF.

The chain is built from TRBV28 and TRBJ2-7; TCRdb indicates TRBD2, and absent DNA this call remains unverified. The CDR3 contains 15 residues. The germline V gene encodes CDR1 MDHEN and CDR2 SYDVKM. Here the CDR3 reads CASRALAGVSYEQYF.

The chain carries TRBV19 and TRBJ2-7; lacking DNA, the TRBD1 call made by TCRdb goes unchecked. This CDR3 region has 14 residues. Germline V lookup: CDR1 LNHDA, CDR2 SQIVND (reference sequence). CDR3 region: CASSTTGSSYEQYF.

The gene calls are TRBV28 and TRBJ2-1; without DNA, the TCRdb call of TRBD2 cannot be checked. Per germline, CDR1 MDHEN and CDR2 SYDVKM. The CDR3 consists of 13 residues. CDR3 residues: CASSGDYPDEQFF.

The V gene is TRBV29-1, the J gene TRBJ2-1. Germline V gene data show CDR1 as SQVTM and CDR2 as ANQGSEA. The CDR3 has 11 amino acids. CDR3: CSVSSYNEQFF.

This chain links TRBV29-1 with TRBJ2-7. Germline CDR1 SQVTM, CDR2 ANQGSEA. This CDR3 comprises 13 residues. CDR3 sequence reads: CSVQERRVHEQYF.

This CDR3 is CASSQETGTPSSYEQYF. The chain combines TRBV4-3 with TRBJ2-7; the TRBD1 assignment by TCRdb is unverifiable without DNA. Looked up from germline, CDR1 is LGHNA and CDR2 is YSLEER. This CDR3 spans 17 amino acids.